This entry features one TCR beta chain sequence. V was shortened by 2 bases and J by 1 base, with 8 bases between the two germline ends. The CDR3 has 14 amino acids. The germline V gene encodes CDR1 MGHDK and CDR2 SYGVNS. The source of the sample is a study of control samples from healthy donors and cancer patients. TCRdb's table, derived via immunoSEQ multiplex PCR, lists solely in-frame clones and lacks some. The sample includes more than 100,000 clones, roughly 91% of them seen just once. What was sequenced was PBMCs. V usage is TRBV25-1 and J usage is TRBJ1-1; D remains ambiguous. The source is a man between 60 and 75 years old with lung cancer. CDR3 region: CASSERVSNTEAFF. CDR3 in DNA: TGTGCCAGCAGTGAACGCGTCTCGAACACTGAAGCTTTCTTT.